This TCR beta chain was sequenced during a study of graft-versus-host responses after intestinal transplantation. Profiling relied on immunoSEQ multiplex PCR, and the TCRdb table lists in-frame clones only, not all of them. The sample consists of around 6,000 clones, 33% of them appearing once. Labeling with CFSE marked 200,000 responder cells, which were plated with 200,000 irradiated, violet-dye-labeled stimulator cells. Sequencing was performed on alloreactive CD8+ T cells from a mixed lymphocyte reaction culture, taken before intestinal transplant. Stated subset: CFSE-low proliferating T cells sorted from approximately 6-day pre-transplant mixed lymphocyte reaction (GvH or HvG direction). The receptor was derived from a human patient who received an intestinal transplant.

The CDR3 DNA is TGTGCCAGCAGTGCAGGTTCCTACAATGAGCAGTTCTTC. The encoded protein is CASSAGSYNEQFF. The chain links TRBV9 to TRBJ2-1; D uncertain. Trimming pared 5 bases from V and 1 base from J, leaving 7 bases between. Germline V gene data show CDR1 as SGDLS and CDR2 as YYNGEE. This CDR3 has 13 residues.